These 28 T cell receptor beta chains were all obtained from the same sample, sequenced in a study of PD-1 blockade in classical Hodgkin lymphoma. Generated by immunoSEQ multiplex PCR, the TCRdb table keeps only in-frame clones and is missing some. This repertoire shows approximately 84,000 clones, approximately 83% found once; its top ten account for around 15%. Time point meaning: cycle 4 day 1 (C4D1), after less than 7 weeks of nivolumab. There was relapse after autologous stem cell transplantation in every patient, and there was variation in brentuximab vedotin exposure. This sample comprised peripheral blood mononuclear cells (PBMCs), obtained before the fourth cycle of nivolumab. Every receptor here comes from a human donor with classical Hodgkin lymphoma.

This chain links TRBV7-6 with TRBJ2-1, with a possible D match to TRBD2 (6 bases). The germline V and J ends were trimmed by 1 base and 4 bases, with 11 bases remaining between them. Germline values: CDR1 SGHVS, CDR2 FNYEAQ. CDR3 length: 15 amino acids. CDR3 region: CASSLVAGRYNEQFF. CDR3 DNA sequence: TGTGCCAGCAGCTTAGTGGCGGGACGATACAATGAGCAGTTCTTC.

The rearrangement joins TRBV13 to TRBJ2-7; the D is unclear. The V gene's germline CDR1 is PRHDT and CDR2 FYEKMQ (reference sequence). CDR3 length: 12 residues. Trimming took off 4 bases at V and 3 bases at J, with 7 bases between the two ends. CDR3 region: CASSSIDYEQYF. CDR3 DNA sequence: TGTGCCAGCAGCTCCATCGACTACGAGCAGTACTTC.

The CDR3 spells CASSSGLSYNEQFF. Here the CDR3 DNA reads TGTGCCAGCAGCTCAGGCCTTTCCTACAATGAGCAGTTCTTC. The chain employs TRBV28 and TRBJ2-1, with D uncertain. The V end lost 6 bases, the J end lost 1 base, and 10 bases lay between the germline ends. This CDR3 is built from 14 residues. Germline CDR1 and CDR2: MDHEN and SYDVKM.

The CDR3 coding sequence is TGTGCCAGCAGTGAAGAGGCGGGAGTTTCGACCGGGGAGCTGTTTTTT. It is translated as CASSEEAGVSTGELFF. The V call is TRBV2, the J call TRBJ2-2; 7 positions match TRBD2. V lost 1 base and J lost 5; bases outside the gene matches: 7. Germline loops: CDR1 SNHLY, CDR2 FYNNEI. The CDR3 spans 16 residues.

The chain combines TRBV9 with TRBJ2-7; 7 bases agree with TRBD1. The CDR3 runs 15 residues. Trimming took 2 bases from V and 0 from J; bases not matched to a gene: 5. Germline values: CDR1 SGDLS, CDR2 YYNGEE. CDR3 loop: CASSVGGDSSYEQYF. The CDR3 nucleotides read TGTGCCAGCAGCGTTGGTGGGGACAGCTCCTACGAGCAGTACTTC.

The chain carries TRBV29-1 and TRBJ2-3; TRBD2 aligns across 7 bases. V was pared by 4 bases and J by 2 bases, with 6 bases of the junction left unmatched. The CDR3 runs 14 residues. Per the germline V gene, CDR1 is SQVTM and CDR2 is ANQGSEA. CDR3 coding DNA: TGCAGCGTTGCGGGCGGGAGTGACACAGATACGCAGTATTTT. It codes for CSVAGGSDTDTQYF.

This clone was picked up a small number of times. The genes are TRBV6-4 and TRBJ1-5; 12 bases match TRBD1. The CDR3 consists of 14 residues. V gave up 2 bases and J gave up 7 bases; unmatched junction bases: 0. In germline, CDR1 is MRHNA, CDR2 SNTAGT. The CDR3 spells CASSDGTGGQPQHF. CDR3 nucleotides: TGTGCCAGCAGTGACGGGACAGGGGGCCAGCCCCAGCATTTT.

The chain couples TRBV5-4 to TRBJ1-4; possibly TRBD1 for D (5 bases). Germline V lookup: CDR1 SGHNT, CDR2 YYREEE (reference sequence). Trimming removed 4 bases from V and 6 bases from J, with 10 bases in between. The CDR3 consists of 13 residues. CDR3 residues: CASSPVGDEKLFF. In nucleotides, the CDR3 is TGTGCCAGCAGCCCCGTGGGGGATGAAAAACTGTTTTTT.

The chain recombines TRBV11-2 with TRBJ2-3; possible D gene TRBD2, 5 bases. The CDR3 is made up of 15 amino acids. V was pared by 1 base and J by 3 bases, with 11 bases between. CDR1 SGHAT and CDR2 FQNNGV come from the germline V gene. The CDR3 region has the DNA TGTGCCAGCAGCTTAGCCCGAGGGATTACAGATACGCAGTATTTT. It yields the protein CASSLARGITDTQYF.

This chain links TRBV11-2 with TRBJ1-1; D call uncertain. CDR3 length: 14 residues. Germline assignment: CDR1 SGHAT and CDR2 FQNNGV. The V end lost 7 bases, the J end lost 0 bases, and 12 bases lay between the germline ends. DNA of the CDR3: TGTGCCAGCACCCCCGGCTTATTGAACACTGAAGCTTTCTTT. Protein sequence: CASTPGLLNTEAFF.

This chain uses TRBV18 with TRBJ2-6, with unresolved D. In germline, CDR1 is KGHSH, CDR2 LQKENI. Trimming left V 0 bases short and J 0 bases short, with 6 bases between. CDR3 length: 16 residues. The CDR3 here is CASSPPGLSGANVLTF. Here the CDR3 DNA reads TGTGCCAGCTCACCACCCGGTCTCTCTGGGGCCAACGTCCTGACTTTC.

CDR3 coding DNA: TGCGCCAGCAGCTTGGGGGCAGGGAGAGGAGATACGCAGTATTTT. Translating it yields CASSLGAGRGDTQYF. The chain is built from TRBV5-1 and TRBJ2-3; D is tentatively TRBD1 or TRBD2 (5 bases each). Per germline, CDR1 SGHRS and CDR2 YFSETQ. Trimming removed 0 bases from V and 5 bases from J, with 13 bases in between. This CDR3 spans 15 amino acids.

The chain recombines TRBV30 with TRBJ1-2, with 8 positions matching TRBD1. Germline trimming cut 3 bases from V and 4 bases from J; bases unmatched to any gene: 4. Germline lookup yields CDR1 GTSNPN and CDR2 SVGIG (reference sequence). The CDR3 totals 13 residues. The CDR3 DNA is TGTGCCTGGAGCCGGGACAGGCCCTATGGCTACACCTTC. Translated, it gives CAWSRDRPYGYTF.

This chain uses TRBV2 with TRBJ2-2, with 10 bases matching TRBD2. CDR3 length equals 16 residues. V lost 5 bases, J lost 0 bases, and 3 bases stayed unmatched. Germline CDR1 SNHLY, CDR2 FYNNEI. The CDR3: CASSNLAGANTGELFF. Here the CDR3 DNA reads TGTGCCAGCAGTAACCTAGCGGGGGCGAACACCGGGGAGCTGTTTTTT.

The chain combines TRBV6-1 with TRBJ1-1; no definite D call. The germline V gene encodes CDR1 MNHNS and CDR2 SASEGT. V was pared by 4 bases and J by 0 bases, with 12 bases between. The CDR3 totals 15 residues. The DNA of the CDR3 is TGTGCCAGCAGTGCTAAGACAAATCTGAACACTGAAGCTTTCTTT. Residues: CASSAKTNLNTEAFF.

J is TRBJ1-1 and V is TRBV6-5; 9 nucleotides match TRBD1. This CDR3 region has 15 residues. Germline lookup yields CDR1 MNHEY and CDR2 SVGAGI. V dropped 1 base and J dropped 1; count of bases not matched to a gene: 1. The CDR3 region has the DNA TGTGCCAGCAGTTACTTGGGACAGGGGAACACTGAAGCTTTCTTT. Translating gives CASSYLGQGNTEAFF.

The chain uses TRBV4-1 and TRBJ2-2, with no clear D. CDR3 length: 13 residues. V gave up 3 bases and J gave up 4 bases, with 6 bases separating them. Germline V gene lookup returns CDR1 MGHRA and CDR2 YSYEKL. The CDR3 protein is CASSQGFTGELFF. CDR3 coding DNA: TGCGCCAGCAGCCAGGGATTCACCGGGGAGCTGTTTTTT.

V usage is TRBV19 and J usage is TRBJ2-1; 10 nucleotides align to TRBD2. V was clipped by 2 bases and J by 10 bases; unmatched bases: 11. Germline-derived CDR1 and CDR2 are LNHDA and SQIVND (reference sequence). CDR3 length: 16 amino acids. CDR3 residues: CASSIRGVGLASEQFF. DNA of the CDR3: TGTGCCAGTAGTATAAGGGGGGTGGGACTAGCGTCCGAGCAGTTCTTC.

V usage is TRBV6-5 and J usage is TRBJ1-2; TRBD1 might be the D (5 bases). The CDR3 extends over 11 amino acids. V lost 2 bases to trimming and J lost 8 bases, with 6 bases between them. Germline V gene data show CDR1 as MNHEY and CDR2 as SVGAGI. The CDR3, as DNA: TGTGCCAGCAGTTACAGGGACGGCTACACCTTC. Translation: CASSYRDGYTF.

The genes are TRBV11-2 and TRBJ1-1, with a possible D match to TRBD1 (5 bases). This CDR3 spans 18 amino acids. Trimming pared 2 bases from V and 0 bases from J, leaving 19 bases between. Per the germline V gene, CDR1 is SGHAT and CDR2 is FQNNGV. The CDR3 here is CASSLSLDRSVMNTEAFF. DNA for the CDR3: TGTGCCAGCAGCTTATCCCTCGACAGATCCGTTATGAACACTGAAGCTTTCTTT. Supplemented by reference TRBV11-2 and TRBJ1-1, the full variable domain reads EAGVAQSPRYKIIEKRQSVAFWCNPISGHATLYWYQQILGQGPKLLIQFQNNGVVDDSQLPKDRFSAERLKGVDSTLKIQPAKLEDSAVYLCASSLSLDRSVMNTEAFFGQGTRLTVV.

This chain links TRBV4-1 with TRBJ2-1; a weak D match, TRBD2 (7 bases). This CDR3 region has 14 residues. Trimming removed 3 bases at V and 9 bases at J, with 15 bases between. Germline CDR1 MGHRA, CDR2 YSYEKL. The CDR3 nucleotides read TGCGCCAGCAGCCAGATGGGGGGAGGGGGTGAGCAGTTCTTC. It codes for CASSQMGGGGEQFF.

The rearrangement joins TRBV29-1 to TRBJ2-3; D not resolved. The V gene lost 3 bases and the J gene lost 1 base, with 8 bases spanning the gap. Germline CDR1 is SQVTM and CDR2 is ANQGSEA. CDR3 length equals 13 residues. DNA of the CDR3: TGCAGCGTTGATATTGGGGGCACAGATACGCAGTATTTT. It is translated as CSVDIGGTDTQYF.

The V and J genes are TRBV4-3 and TRBJ2-5, with a possible D match to TRBD2 (5 bases). The ends were cut back, 0 bases at V and 5 bases at J, with 19 bases in the middle. CDR3 length equals 17 residues. CDR1 LGHNA and CDR2 YSLEER come from the germline V gene. The CDR3 protein is CASSQDLPSGTAETQYF. CDR3 nucleotides: TGCGCCAGCAGCCAAGATCTCCCCTCGGGAACCGCGGAGACCCAGTACTTC.

This rearrangement joins TRBV5-1 to TRBJ1-4; no clear D gene. The CDR3 runs to 14 residues. CDR1 is SGHRS and CDR2 is YFSETQ in the germline V gene. V lost 4 bases to trimming and J lost 5 bases, with 12 bases between them. CDR3 nucleotides: TGCGCCAGCAGCCCCTCGGGAGGAAATGAAAAACTGTTTTTT. It specifies CASSPSGGNEKLFF.

The chain has TRBV28 and TRBJ2-5, with 8 bases fitting TRBD1. The CDR3 extends over 13 amino acids. Germline loops: CDR1 MDHEN, CDR2 SYDVKM. Trimming cost V 6 bases and J 5 bases; bases outside gene matches: 5. The CDR3 DNA sequence: TGTGCCAGCAGACTACAGGGGGACGAGACCCAGTACTTC. Amino acid sequence: CASRLQGDETQYF.

The chain couples TRBV5-1 to TRBJ1-1, with D maybe TRBD1 (5 bases). Trimming cost V 0 bases and J 7 bases, with 7 bases left between them. CDR1 is SGHRS and CDR2 is YFSETQ in the germline V gene. This CDR3 contains 12 residues. The CDR3 is CASSLEGVEAFF. CDR3 nucleotides: TGCGCCAGCAGCTTGGAAGGGGTTGAAGCTTTCTTT. The complete variable domain, with remaining parts taken from reference TRBV5-1 and TRBJ1-1, reads KAGVTQTPRYLIKTRGQQVTLSCSPISGHRSVSWYQQTPGQGLQFLFEYFSETQRNKGNFPGRFSGRQFSNSRSEMNVSTLELGDSALYLCASSLEGVEAFFGQGTRLTVV.

This rearrangement joins TRBV4-1 to TRBJ2-7; 8 nucleotides align to TRBD1. Germline lookup yields CDR1 MGHRA and CDR2 YSYEKL. Germline trimming cut 4 bases from V and 3 bases from J; bases unmatched to any gene: 11. CDR3 size: 16 residues. CDR3 sequence: CASSPLPGTGRYEQYF. The CDR3 nucleotides read TGCGCCAGCAGCCCCCTCCCCGGGACAGGCCGCTACGAGCAGTACTTC.

The CDR3 DNA follows: TGTGCCAGCAGCTTAGGTACTAGCGACTACGAGCAGTACTTC. The encoded protein is CASSLGTSDYEQYF. The V call is TRBV7-7, the J call TRBJ2-7; 7 bases align to TRBD2. CDR3 length equals 14 residues. V shed 1 base and J 3 bases; nucleotides not matched to a gene: 3. Germline values: CDR1 SSHAT, CDR2 FNYEAQ (reference sequence).